Sequencing of this T cell receptor beta chain was carried out in a study of OX40 agonist ivuxolimab in advanced cancers. Study-wide background: Antecedent anti-PD-1, anti-PD-L1 or anti-CTLA-4 therapy was permissible, with under 50% having received some.

As regards this clone: What it binds is unknown.

Points from the study as a whole: Low clonal expansion, among the lowest seen, marked partial responders at 0.1-3.0 mg/kg.

Trimming cost V 4 bases and J 3 bases, with 12 bases left between them. There are 14 residues in the CDR3. The V gene's germline CDR1 is SGHRS and CDR2 YFSETQ. TCRdb's table, derived via immunoSEQ multiplex PCR, lists solely in-frame clones and lacks some. The table lists approximately 76,000 clones, almost 90% of them singletons. The origin of this receptor is an adult with an advanced solid tumor such as melanoma, head and neck, liver or kidney cancer. The V gene is TRBV5-1, the J gene TRBJ2-3; D is possibly TRBD1 (6 bases). The sample here was CD4+ or CD8+ T cells sorted from blood, taken in a trial of the OX40 agonist ivuxolimab. CDR3 sequence (DNA): TGCGCCAGCAGCATCGTCACAGGGACAGATACGCAGTATTTT. Translating gives CASSIVTGTDTQYF.